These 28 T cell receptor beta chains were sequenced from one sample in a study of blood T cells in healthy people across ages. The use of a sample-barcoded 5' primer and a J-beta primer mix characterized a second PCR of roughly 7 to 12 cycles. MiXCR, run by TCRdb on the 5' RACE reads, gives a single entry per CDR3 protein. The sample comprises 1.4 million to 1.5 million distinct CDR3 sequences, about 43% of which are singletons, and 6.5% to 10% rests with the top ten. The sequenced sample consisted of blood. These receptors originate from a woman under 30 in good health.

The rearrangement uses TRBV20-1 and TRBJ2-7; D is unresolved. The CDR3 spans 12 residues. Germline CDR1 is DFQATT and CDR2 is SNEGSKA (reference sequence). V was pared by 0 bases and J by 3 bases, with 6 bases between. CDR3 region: CSARDVSYEQYF. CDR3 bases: TGCAGTGCTAGAGATGTCAGCTACGAGCAGTACTTC.

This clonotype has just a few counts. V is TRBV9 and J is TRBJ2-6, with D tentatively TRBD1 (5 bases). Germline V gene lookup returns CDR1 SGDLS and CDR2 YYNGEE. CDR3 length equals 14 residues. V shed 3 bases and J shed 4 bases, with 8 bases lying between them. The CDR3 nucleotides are TGTGCCAGCAGCGCAGCAGGGGGGGCCAACGTCCTGACTTTC. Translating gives CASSAAGGANVLTF.

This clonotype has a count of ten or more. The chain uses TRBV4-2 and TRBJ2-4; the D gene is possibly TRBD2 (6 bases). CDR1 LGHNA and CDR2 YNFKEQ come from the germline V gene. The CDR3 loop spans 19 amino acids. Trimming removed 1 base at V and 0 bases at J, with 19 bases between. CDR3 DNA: TGTGCCAGCAGCCAAGGGGGTAGCGGAAATAAGCTAGCCAAAAACATTCAGTACTTC. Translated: CASSQGGSGNKLAKNIQYF.

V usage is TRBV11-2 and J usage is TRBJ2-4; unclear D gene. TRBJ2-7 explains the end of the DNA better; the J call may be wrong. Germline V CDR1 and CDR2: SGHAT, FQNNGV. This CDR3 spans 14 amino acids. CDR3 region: CASSSIKNAYEQYF. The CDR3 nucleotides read TGTGCCAGCAGCTCAATCAAGAACGCCTACGAGCAGTACTTC.

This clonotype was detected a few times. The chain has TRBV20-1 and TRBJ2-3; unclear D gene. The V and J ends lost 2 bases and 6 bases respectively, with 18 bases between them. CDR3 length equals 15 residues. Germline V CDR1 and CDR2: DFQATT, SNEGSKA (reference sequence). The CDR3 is CSARIVARPSDTQYF. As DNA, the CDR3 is TGCAGTGCTAGAATCGTGGCGCGGCCCTCGGATACGCAGTATTTT.

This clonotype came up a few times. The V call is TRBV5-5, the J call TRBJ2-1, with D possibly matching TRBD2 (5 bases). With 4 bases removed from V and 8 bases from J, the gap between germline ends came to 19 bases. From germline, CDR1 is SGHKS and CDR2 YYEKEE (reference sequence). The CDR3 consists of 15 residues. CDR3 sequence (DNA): TGTGCCAGCAGCCCAGCGGCCACCTACTCCGATGAGCAGTTCTTC. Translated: CASSPAATYSDEQFF.

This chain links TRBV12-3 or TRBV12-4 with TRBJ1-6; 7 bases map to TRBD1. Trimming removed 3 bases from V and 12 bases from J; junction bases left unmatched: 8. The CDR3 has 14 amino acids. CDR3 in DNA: TGTGCCAGCAGTTTTTCAGACCAGGGGGGACCCCTCCACTTT. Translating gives CASSFSDQGGPLHF.

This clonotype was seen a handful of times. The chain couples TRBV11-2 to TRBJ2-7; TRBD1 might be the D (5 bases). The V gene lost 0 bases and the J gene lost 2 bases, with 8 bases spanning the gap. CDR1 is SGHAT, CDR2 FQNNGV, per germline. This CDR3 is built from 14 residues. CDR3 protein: CASSLDAGTYEQYF. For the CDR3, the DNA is TGTGCCAGCAGCTTAGATGCAGGGACCTACGAGCAGTACTTC.

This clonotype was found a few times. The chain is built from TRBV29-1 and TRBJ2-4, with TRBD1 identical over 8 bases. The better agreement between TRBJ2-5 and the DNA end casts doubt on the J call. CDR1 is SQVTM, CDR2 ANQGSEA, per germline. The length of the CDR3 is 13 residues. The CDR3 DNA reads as TGCAGCGTAATAGGCAGGGGGCGAGAGACCCAGTACTTC. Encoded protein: CSVIGRGRETQYF.

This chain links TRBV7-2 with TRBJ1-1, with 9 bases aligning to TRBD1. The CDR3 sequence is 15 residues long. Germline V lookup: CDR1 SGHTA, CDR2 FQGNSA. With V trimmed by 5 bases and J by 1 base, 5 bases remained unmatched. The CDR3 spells CASSRRQGGNTEAFF. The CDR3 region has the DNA TGTGCCAGCAGCCGAAGACAGGGGGGGAACACTGAAGCTTTCTTT. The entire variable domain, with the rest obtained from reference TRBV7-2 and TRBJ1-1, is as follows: GAGVSQSPSNKVTEKGKDVELRCDPISGHTALYWYRQSLGQGLEFLIYFQGNSAPDKSGLPSDRFSAERTGGSVSTLTIQRTQQEDSAVYLCASSRRQGGNTEAFFGQGTRLTVV.

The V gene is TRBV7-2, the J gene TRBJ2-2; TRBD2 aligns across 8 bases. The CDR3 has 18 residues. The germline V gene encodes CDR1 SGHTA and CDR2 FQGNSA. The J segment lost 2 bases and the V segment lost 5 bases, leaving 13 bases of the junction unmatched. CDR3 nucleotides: TGTGCCAGCAGCCCACGACCCGGGGGGGCCGGTAACACCGGGGAGCTGTTTTTT. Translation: CASSPRPGGAGNTGELFF.

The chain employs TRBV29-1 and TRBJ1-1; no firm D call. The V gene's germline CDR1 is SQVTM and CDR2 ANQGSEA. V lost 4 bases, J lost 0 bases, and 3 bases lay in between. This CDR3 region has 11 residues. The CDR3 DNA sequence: TGCAGCGTTGTGGTGAACACTGAAGCTTTCTTT. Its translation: CSVVVNTEAFF.

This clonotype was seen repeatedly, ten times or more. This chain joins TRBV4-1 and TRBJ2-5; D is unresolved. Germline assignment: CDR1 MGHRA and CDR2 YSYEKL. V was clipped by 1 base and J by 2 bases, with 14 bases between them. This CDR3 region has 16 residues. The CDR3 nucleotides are TGCGCCAGCAGCCAAGCCCCGAGACTGGAACAAGAGACCCAGTACTTC. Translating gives CASSQAPRLEQETQYF.

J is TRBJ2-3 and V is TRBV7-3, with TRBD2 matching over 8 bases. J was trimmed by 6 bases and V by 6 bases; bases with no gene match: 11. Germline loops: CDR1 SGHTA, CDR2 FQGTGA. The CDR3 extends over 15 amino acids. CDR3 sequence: CASRTGGGVMDTQYF. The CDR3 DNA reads TGTGCCAGCAGGACCGGGGGGGGCGTTATGGATACGCAGTATTTT.

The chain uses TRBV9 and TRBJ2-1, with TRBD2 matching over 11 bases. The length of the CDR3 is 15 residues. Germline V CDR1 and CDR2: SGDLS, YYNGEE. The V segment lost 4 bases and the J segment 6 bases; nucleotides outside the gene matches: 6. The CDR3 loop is CASSPRLAGFNEQFF. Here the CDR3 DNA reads TGTGCCAGCAGCCCGAGACTAGCGGGGTTCAATGAGCAGTTCTTC. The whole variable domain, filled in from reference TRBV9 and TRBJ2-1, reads DSGVTQTPKHLITATGQRVTLRCSPRSGDLSVYWYQQSLDQGLQFLIQYYNGEERAKGNILERFSAQQFPDLHSELNLSSLELGDSALYFCASSPRLAGFNEQFFGPGTRLTVL.

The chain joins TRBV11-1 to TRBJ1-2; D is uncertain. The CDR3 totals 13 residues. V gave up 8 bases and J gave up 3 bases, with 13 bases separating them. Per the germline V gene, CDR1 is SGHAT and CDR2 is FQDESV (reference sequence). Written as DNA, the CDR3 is TGTGCCAGCGGGCTCGGTGGAGACTATGGCTACACCTTC. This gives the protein CASGLGGDYGYTF.

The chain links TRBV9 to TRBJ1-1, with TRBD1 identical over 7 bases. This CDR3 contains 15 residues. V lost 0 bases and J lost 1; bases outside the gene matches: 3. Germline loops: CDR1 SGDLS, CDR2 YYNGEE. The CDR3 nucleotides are TGTGCCAGCAGCGTAGGAGCAGGGGGGAACACTGAAGCTTTCTTT. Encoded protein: CASSVGAGGNTEAFF.

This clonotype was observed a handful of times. The CDR3 loop is CASSLGLALRTGELFF. The CDR3 nucleotides read TGTGCCAGCAGCTTGGGACTAGCCCTTCGCACCGGGGAGCTGTTTTTT. This rearrangement joins TRBV5-5 to TRBJ2-2; 7 nucleotides match TRBD2. The V gene's germline CDR1 is SGHKS and CDR2 YYEKEE (reference sequence). The trim removed 0 bases at V and 4 bases at J, leaving 6 bases unmatched. This CDR3 is built from 16 residues.

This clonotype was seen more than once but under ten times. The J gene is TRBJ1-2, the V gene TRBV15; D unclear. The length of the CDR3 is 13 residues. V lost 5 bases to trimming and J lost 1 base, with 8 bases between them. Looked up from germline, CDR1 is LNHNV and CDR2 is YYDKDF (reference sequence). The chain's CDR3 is CATSPGRNYGYTF. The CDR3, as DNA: TGTGCCACCAGCCCAGGACGTAACTATGGCTACACCTTC.

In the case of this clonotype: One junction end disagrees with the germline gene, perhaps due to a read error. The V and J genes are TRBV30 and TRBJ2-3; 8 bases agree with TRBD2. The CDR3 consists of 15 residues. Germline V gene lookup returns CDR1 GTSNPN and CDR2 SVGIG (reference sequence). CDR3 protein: CAWNLLAGGTDTQYF. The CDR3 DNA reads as TGTGCCTGGAACCTCTTGGCGGGAGGCACGGATACGCAGTATTTT.

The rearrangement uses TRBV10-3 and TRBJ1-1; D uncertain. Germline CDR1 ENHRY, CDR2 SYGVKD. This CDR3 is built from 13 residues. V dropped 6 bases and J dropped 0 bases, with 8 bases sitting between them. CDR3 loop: CAISPIMNTEAFF. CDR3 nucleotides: TGTGCCATCAGCCCCATTATGAACACTGAAGCTTTCTTT.

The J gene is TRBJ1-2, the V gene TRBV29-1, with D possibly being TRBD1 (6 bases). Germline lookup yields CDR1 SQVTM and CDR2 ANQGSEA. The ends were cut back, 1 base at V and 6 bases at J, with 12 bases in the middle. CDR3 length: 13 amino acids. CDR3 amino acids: CSVEARGRDGYTF. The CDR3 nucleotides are TGCAGCGTTGAAGCACGGGGGCGCGATGGCTACACCTTC.

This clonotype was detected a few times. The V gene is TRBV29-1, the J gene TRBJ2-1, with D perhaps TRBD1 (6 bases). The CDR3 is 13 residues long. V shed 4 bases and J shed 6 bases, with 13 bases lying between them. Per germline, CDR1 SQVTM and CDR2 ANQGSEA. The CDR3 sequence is CSVVDSGPNEQFF. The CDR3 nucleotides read TGCAGCGTTGTGGACAGCGGACCCAATGAGCAGTTCTTC.

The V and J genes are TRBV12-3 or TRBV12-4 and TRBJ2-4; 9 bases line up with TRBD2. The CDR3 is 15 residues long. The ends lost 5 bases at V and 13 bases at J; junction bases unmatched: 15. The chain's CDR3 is CASSASSGRTNEQYF. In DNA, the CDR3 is TGTGCCAGCAGTGCCAGCAGCGGGAGGACCAATGAGCAGTACTTC.

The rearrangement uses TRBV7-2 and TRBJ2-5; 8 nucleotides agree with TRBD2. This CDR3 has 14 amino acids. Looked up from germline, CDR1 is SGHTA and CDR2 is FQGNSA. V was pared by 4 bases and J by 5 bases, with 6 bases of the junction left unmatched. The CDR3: CASSSGRLAETQYF. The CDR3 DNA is TGTGCCAGCAGCTCAGGACGACTAGCGGAGACCCAGTACTTC.

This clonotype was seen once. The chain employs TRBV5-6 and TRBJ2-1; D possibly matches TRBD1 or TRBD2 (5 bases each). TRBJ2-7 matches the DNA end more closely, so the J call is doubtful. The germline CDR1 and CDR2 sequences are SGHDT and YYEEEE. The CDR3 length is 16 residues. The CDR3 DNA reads TGTGCCAGCAGCTTGCCGGGACGGGTGAGGTACAATGAGCAGTACTTC. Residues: CASSLPGRVRYNEQYF.

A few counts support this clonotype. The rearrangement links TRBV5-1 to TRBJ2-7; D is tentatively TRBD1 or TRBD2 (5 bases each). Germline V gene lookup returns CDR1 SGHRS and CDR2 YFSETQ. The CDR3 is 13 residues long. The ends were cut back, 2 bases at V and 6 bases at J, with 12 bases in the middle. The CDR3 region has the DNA TGCGCCAGCAGCTTAATTGGGGGTCTCGAGCAGTACTTC. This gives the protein CASSLIGGLEQYF. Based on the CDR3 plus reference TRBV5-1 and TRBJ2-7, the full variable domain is KAGVTQTPRYLIKTRGQQVTLSCSPISGHRSVSWYQQTPGQGLQFLFEYFSETQRNKGNFPGRFSGRQFSNSRSEMNVSTLELGDSALYLCASSLIGGLEQYFGPGTRLTVT.

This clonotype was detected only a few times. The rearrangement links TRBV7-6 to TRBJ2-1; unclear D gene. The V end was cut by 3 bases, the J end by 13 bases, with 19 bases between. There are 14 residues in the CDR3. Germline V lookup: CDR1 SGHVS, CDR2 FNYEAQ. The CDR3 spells CASSFPLQTVSQFF. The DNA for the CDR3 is TGTGCCAGCAGCTTCCCGTTGCAGACCGTCTCTCAGTTCTTC. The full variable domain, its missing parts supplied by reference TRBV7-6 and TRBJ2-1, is GAGVSQSPRYKVTKRGQDVALRCDPISGHVSLYWYRQALGQGPEFLTYFNYEAQQDKSGLPNDRFSAERPEGSISTLTIQRTEQRDSAMYRCASSFPLQTVSQFFGPGTRLTVL.